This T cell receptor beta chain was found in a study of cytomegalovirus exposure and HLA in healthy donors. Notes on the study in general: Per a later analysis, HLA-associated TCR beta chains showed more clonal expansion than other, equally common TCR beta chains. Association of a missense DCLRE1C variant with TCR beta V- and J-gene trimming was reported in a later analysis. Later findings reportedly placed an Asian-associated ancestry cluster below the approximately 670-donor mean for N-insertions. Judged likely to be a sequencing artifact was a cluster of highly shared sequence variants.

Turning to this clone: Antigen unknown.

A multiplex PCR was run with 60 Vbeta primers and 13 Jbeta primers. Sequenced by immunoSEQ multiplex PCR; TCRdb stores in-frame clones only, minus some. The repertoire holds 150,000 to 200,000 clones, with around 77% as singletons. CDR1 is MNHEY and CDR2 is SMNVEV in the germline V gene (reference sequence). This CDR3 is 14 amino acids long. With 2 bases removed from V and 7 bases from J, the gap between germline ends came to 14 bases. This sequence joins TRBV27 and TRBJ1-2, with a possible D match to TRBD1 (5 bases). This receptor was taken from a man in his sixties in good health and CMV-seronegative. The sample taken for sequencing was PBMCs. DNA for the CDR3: TGTGCCAGCAGTTTAGTGGGGGGATGGTCTGGCTACACCTTC. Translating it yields CASSLVGGWSGYTF.